This TCR beta chain was captured in a study of blood T cells in healthy people across ages. Broader study findings: The fall in TCR beta diversity per million T cells was roughly linear with age. Those diversity estimates obtained from one million T cells were thought to be underestimates.

Comment on this clonotype: Its target is not known. This may arise from a read error, as a much more abundant clone is one base away.

Germline loops: CDR1 DFQATT, CDR2 SNEGSKA (reference sequence). The CDR3 has 15 residues. Through a sample-barcoded 5' primer and a J-beta primer mix, a second PCR was run for about 7 to 12 cycles. The template-switch adaptor, which had 12 random nucleotides, put a tag on each cDNA molecule. TCRdb reanalysed the 5' RACE reads using MiXCR and keeps one entry per CDR3 protein. The sample has 1.5 million to 2 million distinct CDR3 sequences, roughly 27% seen once. The sequence derives from a woman younger than 45 in good health. This sequence joins TRBV20-1 and TRBJ2-5; TRBD2 aligns across 12 bases. The material sequenced was blood. The CDR3 DNA sequence: TGCGGTGCTCCGCTAGCGGGAGGGCCAGAGGGGACCCAGTACTTC. Its translation: CGAPLAGGPEGTQYF.